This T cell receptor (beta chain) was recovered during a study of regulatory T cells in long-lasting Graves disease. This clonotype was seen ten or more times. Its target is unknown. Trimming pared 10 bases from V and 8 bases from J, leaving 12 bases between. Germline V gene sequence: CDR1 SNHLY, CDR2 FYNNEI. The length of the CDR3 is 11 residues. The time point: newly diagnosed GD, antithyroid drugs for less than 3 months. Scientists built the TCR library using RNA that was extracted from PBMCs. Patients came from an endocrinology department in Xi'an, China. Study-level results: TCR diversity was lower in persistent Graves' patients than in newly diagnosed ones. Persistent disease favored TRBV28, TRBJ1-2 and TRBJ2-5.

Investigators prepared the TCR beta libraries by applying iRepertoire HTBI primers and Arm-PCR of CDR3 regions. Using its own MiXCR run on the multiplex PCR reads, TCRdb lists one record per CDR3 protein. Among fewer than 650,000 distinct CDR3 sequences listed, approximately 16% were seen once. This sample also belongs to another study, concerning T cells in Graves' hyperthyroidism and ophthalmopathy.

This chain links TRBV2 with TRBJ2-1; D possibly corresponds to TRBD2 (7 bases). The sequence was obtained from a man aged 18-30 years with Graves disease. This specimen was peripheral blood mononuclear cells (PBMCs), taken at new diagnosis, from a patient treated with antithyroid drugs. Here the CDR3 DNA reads TGTGCCATAGAGGGGGGGCATGAGCAGTTCTTC. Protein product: CAIEGGHEQFF.